This record covers a single T cell receptor (beta chain). This clone came up once. Its antigen is not yet known. The sample holds no much larger clone one base away, and base qualities are not on file. At diagnosis, tumor, uninvolved tumor-adjacent lung and peripheral blood were collected and then preserved as a mix of FFPE and fresh-frozen material. For TCR repertoire profiling, blood samples were analyzed as peripheral blood mononuclear cells. A distance of 16 bases separates the germline ends of V and J, which lose 1 base and 4 bases respectively. The germline V gene (reference sequence) sets CDR1 to SGHAT and CDR2 to FQDESV. The CDR3 contains 16 residues, cysteine and phenylalanine counted. Of the read, only the CDR3 DNA is kept; its 48 bases are in frame from base 1. The immunoSEQ Assay was used to sequence TCR beta CDR3 regions from DNA. From the authors' description of their analysis: To compute T cell density, TCR beta template counts were normalized to usable DNA, which was estimated by amplifying housekeeping genes. The preseqR package was used to estimate richness by extrapolating to 400,000 templates for PBMC samples and to 120,000 templates for tissue samples. Clonality was calculated as one minus Pielou's evenness. Tissue-enriched TCRs were identified by differential abundance testing using productive amino-acid clonotypes, minimum total count 5 and alpha 0.1. The Jaccard Index and the Morisita Overlap Index were used to quantify repertoire overlap between compartments. GLIPH clustered TCR beta CDR3s with public tetramer-defined viral CDR3s; viral motifs required at least three viral sequences plus V-gene enrichment. TCRdb provides this immuneACCESS table in a form limited to in-frame rearrangements. Some clones are lacking; in checked studies, under half of them reflect an unresolved V gene, and why the rest are absent is not known. V and J calls and clone size are those listed in that table; D and trimming were worked out from the DNA. This sample lists over 30,000 clones; roughly 87% were detected once. The leading ten clones occupy 15% to 20% of the sample.

This entry belongs to a study of T cells in localized non-small cell lung cancer (dated by TCRdb to between 2020 and 2021). In the study overall: The study examined T cell repertoires in approximately 240 patients with early-stage NSCLC and compared tumors with uninvolved tumor-adjacent lungs. NSCLC patients had a mean age of approximately 66 years, and approximately 140 were male and about 98 female. The cohort comprised roughly 230 treatment-naïve NSCLC patients with resected, localized lung tumors.

The research as a whole found: A median of 57 of the top 100 tumor clones turned up in the paired uninvolved adjacent lung, and some 27 of those clones also ranked among the top 100 of that same adjacent lung. Because multi-region tumor sequencing was not performed, intratumor heterogeneity could not be ruled out. Uninvolved tumor-adjacent lung showed the highest T cell clonality, higher than tumor, which suggests more focused antigenic responses in the uninvolved tumor-adjacent lung. Since the design was exploratory, TCR variables were selected using unadjusted p-values with no false-discovery rate correction. Higher T cell density in blood was associated with longer overall survival, whereas higher clonality in adjacent lung was associated with shorter survival.

This specimen consisted of peripheral blood mononuclear cells, obtained before any cancer treatment. The clonotype was recovered from a man aged 35 to 69 with stage III lung adenocarcinoma. The receptor chain draws on TRBV11-1 and TRBJ1-1; no D gene call is confident. The CDR3 region reads CASSLVAGLFGTEAFF. In nucleotide form, the sequence is TGTGCCAGCAGCTTAGTGGCAGGTTTATTTGGCACTGAAGCTTTCTTT. The variable domain in full, with residues beyond the CDR3 obtained from the reference TRBV11-1 and TRBJ1-1 genes, is EAEVAQSPRYKITEKSQAVAFWCDPISGHATLYWYRQILGQGPELLVQFQDESVVDDSQLPKDRFSAERLKGVDSTLKIQPAELGDSAMYLCASSLVAGLFGTEAFFGQGTRLTVV.